The 32 T cell receptor beta chains in this list originate from one sample, sequenced in a study of PD-1 blockade in classical Hodgkin lymphoma. Clones were sequenced by immunoSEQ multiplex PCR, and TCRdb holds only the in-frame ones, with some missing. The sample shows tens of thousands of clones, almost 85% of them seen only once. There was relapse after autologous stem cell transplantation in every patient, and there was variation in brentuximab vedotin exposure. This specimen was peripheral blood mononuclear cells (PBMCs), taken before the second cycle of nivolumab. The receptors shown here come from a human donor with classical Hodgkin lymphoma.

The chain has TRBV9 and TRBJ1-2; 7 nucleotides agree with TRBD1. The CDR3 extends over 13 amino acids. V lost 4 bases, J lost 7 bases, and 7 bases stayed unmatched. Germline V gene sequence: CDR1 SGDLS, CDR2 YYNGEE. The CDR3 is CASSSGGIGGYTF. In DNA, the CDR3 is TGTGCCAGCAGCTCAGGGGGAATTGGTGGCTACACCTTC.

CDR3 nucleotides: TGTGCCAGCAGTTTATCCTCAACCACAGATACGCAGTATTTT. Encoded protein: CASSLSSTTDTQYF. The chain couples TRBV28 to TRBJ2-3; no clear D. V lost 1 base to trimming and J lost 2 bases, with 7 bases between them. Germline V gives CDR1 MDHEN, CDR2 SYDVKM. This CDR3 comprises 14 residues.

The V and J genes are TRBV7-9 and TRBJ2-1; 10 bases fit TRBD2. The CDR3 consists of 13 residues. V shed 4 bases, J shed 9 bases, and the junction held 3 bases outside the gene matches. Per the germline V gene, CDR1 is SEHNR and CDR2 is FQNEAQ (reference sequence). CDR3 amino acids: CASSSRLAGEQFF. The CDR3 nucleotides are TGTGCCAGCAGCTCCCGACTAGCGGGTGAGCAGTTCTTC.

The chain has TRBV2 and TRBJ1-6; 9 bases fit TRBD1. V lost 3 bases, J lost 1 base, and 7 bases stayed unmatched. The CDR3 is made up of 18 amino acids. Per the germline V gene, CDR1 is SNHLY and CDR2 is FYNNEI. CDR3 residues: CASSDNRDRDSYNSPLHF. The DNA for the CDR3 is TGTGCCAGCAGTGATAATCGGGACAGGGATTCCTATAATTCACCCCTCCACTTT.

The chain combines TRBV27 with TRBJ2-7; D remains unclear. Germline assignment: CDR1 MNHEY and CDR2 SMNVEV (reference sequence). V was cut by 0 bases and J by 3 bases, with 12 bases left in between. The CDR3 sequence is 15 residues long. The CDR3 bases are TGTGCCAGCAGTTTATCGGGTAACCCTCACTACGAGCAGTACTTC. Its translation: CASSLSGNPHYEQYF.

The chain uses TRBV9 and TRBJ1-6; D unclear. The CDR3 contains 17 residues. CDR1 is SGDLS and CDR2 is YYNGEE in the germline V gene. With 0 bases removed from V and 0 bases from J, the gap between germline ends came to 10 bases. The CDR3 loop is CASSVGQASSYNSPLHF. DNA of the CDR3: TGTGCCAGCAGCGTAGGCCAGGCGAGCTCCTATAATTCACCCCTCCACTTT.

In this sample, this clone turned up a few times. The gene calls are TRBV27 and TRBJ1-3, with unresolved D. V was trimmed by 8 bases and J by 4 bases, leaving 12 bases between them. Germline-derived CDR1 and CDR2 are MNHEY and SMNVEV (reference sequence). The CDR3 has 13 residues. CDR3 in DNA: TGTGCCAGCGCCCGGATCGGAGGAAACACCATATATTTT. It is translated as CASARIGGNTIYF.

A remark on this clone: Additional DNA sequences in this sample encode the identical CDR3. The chain combines TRBV5-1 with TRBJ2-5; tentatively, D is TRBD1 or TRBD2 (6 bases each). Trimming shortened V by 0 bases and J by 0 bases, and 9 bases separated the two germline ends. CDR1 and CDR2 from the germline V gene are SGHRS and YFSETQ. The CDR3 has 15 amino acids. CDR3 protein: CASSLAGANQETQYF. CDR3 in DNA: TGCGCCAGCAGCTTGGCGGGGGCGAACCAAGAGACCCAGTACTTC.

The V call is TRBV2, the J call TRBJ2-1; the D is unclear. Germline lookup yields CDR1 SNHLY and CDR2 FYNNEI. The CDR3 runs to 13 residues. Trimming pared 5 bases from V and 9 bases from J, leaving 14 bases between. The CDR3 DNA is TGTGCCAGCAGTCCGAGCCCCTCGAGTGAGCAGTTCTTC. Its protein product is CASSPSPSSEQFF.

This clone was seen only once. The chain has TRBV7-3 and TRBJ2-3, with D perhaps TRBD1 or TRBD2 (5 bases each). This CDR3 region has 16 residues. Germline V CDR1 and CDR2: SGHTA, FQGTGA. Trimming removed 4 bases at V and 2 bases at J, with 16 bases between. The CDR3 DNA sequence: TGTGCCAGCAGCTCCAGCCTGGGACGGCACACAGATACGCAGTATTTT. It yields the protein CASSSSLGRHTDTQYF. The full variable domain, completed using reference TRBV7-3 and TRBJ2-3, is GAGVSQTPSNKVTEKGKYVELRCDPISGHTALYWYRQSLGQGPEFLIYFQGTGAADDSGLPNDRFFAVRPEGSVSTLKIQRTERGDSAVYLCASSSSLGRHTDTQYFGPGTRLTVL.

This chain links TRBV6-1 with TRBJ1-5; D is ambiguous. The CDR3 is made up of 11 amino acids. Germline assignment: CDR1 MNHNS and CDR2 SASEGT. With 3 bases removed from V and 7 bases from J, the gap between germline ends came to 4 bases. The CDR3 reads CASSDPQPQHF. DNA for the CDR3: TGTGCCAGCAGTGACCCCCAGCCCCAGCATTTT.

The chain is built from TRBV29-1 and TRBJ1-2; D not certain. V was cut by 3 bases and J by 4 bases, with 15 bases left in between. Per the germline V gene, CDR1 is SQVTM and CDR2 is ANQGSEA. There are 14 residues in the CDR3. CDR3 amino acids: CSVDGRPSIYGYTF. The CDR3 DNA sequence: TGCAGCGTTGACGGCAGACCTTCTATCTATGGCTACACCTTC.

The chain couples TRBV14 to TRBJ2-7; maybe TRBD1 (6 bases). The CDR3 totals 14 residues. CDR1 is SGHDN, CDR2 FVKESK, per germline. The V gene lost 4 bases and the J gene lost 3 bases, with 13 bases spanning the gap. DNA for the CDR3: TGTGCCAGCAGCCCTATGGACAGTAACTACGAGCAGTACTTC. As protein: CASSPMDSNYEQYF.

The chain uses TRBV2 and TRBJ2-1; 9 nucleotides agree with TRBD1. There are 14 residues in the CDR3. Germline V gene data show CDR1 as SNHLY and CDR2 as FYNNEI. The trim removed 7 bases at V and 9 bases at J, leaving 10 bases unmatched. CDR3 loop: CASKIGGTGIEQFF. The CDR3 nucleotides read TGTGCCAGCAAGATAGGGGGGACAGGGATTGAGCAGTTCTTC.

This clone was counted only a few times. This chain uses TRBV4-3 with TRBJ1-1; no firm D call. This CDR3 spans 13 amino acids. Deletions cut 3 bases from V and 5 bases from J, with 10 bases between. Germline CDR1 reads LGHNA; CDR2 reads YSLEER. The CDR3 reads CASSHGPGTEAFF. The CDR3 DNA reads as TGCGCCAGCAGCCATGGCCCGGGGACTGAAGCTTTCTTT.

The CDR3 DNA sequence: TGTGCCAGCAGCAAAAGGGACAAGAACACTGGAGCTTTCTTT. Its protein product is CASSKRDKNTGAFF. The rearrangement uses TRBV21-1 and TRBJ1-1; the D call in the table, TRBD1, was not verified against the DNA. TRBV21-1 is assigned pseudogene status. The CDR3 is made up of 14 amino acids.

The chain has TRBV4-1 and TRBJ1-2, with TRBD1 as a possible D gene (5 bases). In germline, CDR1 is MGHRA, CDR2 YSYEKL. The germline V and J ends were trimmed by 4 bases and 6 bases, with 15 bases remaining between them. This CDR3 has 14 amino acids. Written as DNA, the CDR3 is TGCGCCAGCAGCCCAATAGGGCGGGGGGATGGCTACACCTTC. It encodes CASSPIGRGDGYTF.

The rearrangement joins TRBV2 to TRBJ2-7, with D perhaps TRBD1 (5 bases). Germline V gene lookup returns CDR1 SNHLY and CDR2 FYNNEI. V was cut by 6 bases and J by 4 bases, with 13 bases left in between. The CDR3 totals 13 residues. CDR3 nucleotide sequence: TGTGCCAGCAGCTCACCTGACAGATACGAGCAGTACTTC. Its protein product is CASSSPDRYEQYF.

This clone occurred a few times. The chain carries TRBV7-9 and TRBJ2-7; 7 bases agree with TRBD1. Germline V gene sequence: CDR1 SEHNR, CDR2 FQNEAQ (reference sequence). The CDR3 covers 16 residues. The ends lost 3 bases at V and 3 bases at J; junction bases unmatched: 11. CDR3 region: CASSLGHRDSYYEQYF. The CDR3 DNA follows: TGTGCCAGCAGCTTGGGTCATCGGGACAGCTACTACGAGCAGTACTTC.

The chain has TRBV5-5 and TRBJ1-2; no clear D gene. The germline V gene encodes CDR1 SGHKS and CDR2 YYEKEE (reference sequence). This CDR3 has 15 amino acids. Between the trimmed V and J ends, which lost 4 bases and 5 bases, there was a span of 18 bases. CDR3 sequence reads: CASSPGDGSNYGYTF. In DNA, the CDR3 is TGTGCCAGCAGCCCCGGTGACGGATCGAATTATGGCTACACCTTC.

The V gene is TRBV6-5, the J gene TRBJ1-3; perhaps TRBD1 as D (5 bases). This CDR3 is 15 amino acids long. Germline V gives CDR1 MNHEY, CDR2 SVGAGI. V lost 5 bases and J lost 4, with 15 bases in between. CDR3 sequence reads: CASSPPGGAGNTIYF. DNA of the CDR3: TGTGCCAGCAGTCCACCGGGAGGGGCGGGAAACACCATATATTTT.

The chain combines TRBV18 with TRBJ2-5; 15 bases match TRBD2. CDR3 length equals 18 residues. Germline CDR1 KGHSH, CDR2 LQKENI. Trimming removed 4 bases from V and 0 bases from J; junction bases left unmatched: 6. CDR3 loop: CASSQGLAGGQYQETQYF. The CDR3 coding sequence is TGTGCCAGCTCACAGGGACTAGCGGGGGGTCAATACCAAGAGACCCAGTACTTC.

This clone occurred a few times. The chain uses TRBV19 and TRBJ1-2, with TRBD1 as a possible D gene (6 bases). This CDR3 contains 16 residues. Trimming took 4 bases from V and 4 from J, leaving 19 bases between them. The germline V gene encodes CDR1 LNHDA and CDR2 SQIVND (reference sequence). The CDR3 spells CASSSSPGHRTYGYTF. In DNA, the CDR3 is TGTGCCAGTAGTAGCAGCCCGGGACATCGGACCTATGGCTACACCTTC.

The chain couples TRBV7-8 to TRBJ2-2; 10 bases agree with TRBD2. Germline lookup yields CDR1 SGHVS and CDR2 FQNEAQ. The CDR3 length is 18 residues. With 3 bases clipped from V and 0 bases from J, the junction kept 7 bases outside the gene matches. This CDR3 is CASSLEGLAEANTGELFF. In nucleotides, the CDR3 is TGTGCCAGCAGCTTGGAAGGACTAGCGGAGGCGAACACCGGGGAGCTGTTTTTT.

The V gene is TRBV5-4, the J gene TRBJ2-1; maybe TRBD1 (6 bases). V was clipped by 4 bases and J by 7 bases, with 27 bases between them. The germline gives CDR1 SGHNT, CDR2 YYREEE (reference sequence). The CDR3 is 18 amino acids. The CDR3 loop reads CASSHRRKMQGWMNEQFF. The CDR3 DNA reads as TGTGCCAGCAGCCATCGCCGAAAAATGCAGGGGTGGATGAATGAGCAGTTCTTC.

V usage is TRBV7-9 and J usage is TRBJ2-5; D tentatively reads TRBD1 or TRBD2 (6 bases each). The germline V gene has CDR1 SEHNR and CDR2 FQNEAQ (reference sequence). V gave up 10 bases and J gave up 7 bases, with 22 bases separating them. The CDR3 length is 14 residues. The CDR3 here is CATHQSRGRGTQYF. CDR3 coding DNA: TGTGCCACCCACCAGTCCCGGGGGCGGGGGACCCAGTACTTC. The entire variable domain, with the rest obtained from reference TRBV7-9 and TRBJ2-5, is as follows: DTGVSQNPRHKITKRGQNVTFRCDPISEHNRLYWYRQTLGQGPEFLTYFQNEAQLEKSRLLSDRFSAERPKGSFSTLEIQRTEQGDSAMYLCATHQSRGRGTQYFGPGTRLLVL.

As for this clone: Without the conserved terminal phenylalanine or tryptophan, this CDR3 likely stems from a read error. The DNA is left out, because the CDR3 cannot be placed on it with certainty; the CDR3 is given as TCRdb lists it. The rearrangement links TRBV7-2 to TRBJ1-3; whether TRBD1, the table's D call, matches the DNA was not checked. The CDR3 has 9 amino acids, counting both end residues. The V gene's germline CDR1 is SGHTA and CDR2 FQGNSA. The CDR3 sequence: CASSFRGSI.

The rearrangement joins TRBV9 to TRBJ2-3; D remains ambiguous. Germline CDR1 reads SGDLS; CDR2 reads YYNGEE. V lost 2 bases and J 0 bases, leaving 4 bases between the germline ends. The CDR3 covers 13 residues. DNA of the CDR3: TGTGCCAGCAGCGTCCACAGCACAGATACGCAGTATTTT. Protein sequence: CASSVHSTDTQYF.

This chain joins TRBV2 and TRBJ1-1, with 8 nucleotides matching TRBD1. V lost 7 bases and J lost 4; bases outside the gene matches: 8. CDR3 length equals 14 residues. The germline CDR1 and CDR2 sequences are SNHLY and FYNNEI. The CDR3 loop reads CASIPQGVSTEAFF. The DNA for the CDR3 is TGTGCCAGCATCCCACAGGGGGTGAGCACTGAAGCTTTCTTT.

This clone has a single count. The V and J genes are TRBV29-1 and TRBJ2-7; no definite D call. Germline assignment: CDR1 SQVTM and CDR2 ANQGSEA. The CDR3 runs 13 residues. V lost 6 bases, J lost 6 bases, and 18 bases lay in between. Here the CDR3 reads CSVPGWPNAEQYF. The CDR3 bases are TGCAGCGTCCCAGGATGGCCGAACGCCGAGCAGTACTTC.

The genes are TRBV5-8 and TRBJ1-5; D is unclear. Trimming took 1 base from V and 5 from J, leaving 19 bases between them. Germline V lookup: CDR1 SGHTS, CDR2 YDEGEE. This CDR3 has 17 amino acids. CDR3 nucleotides: TGTGCCAGCAGCTTGTACGAGAAGGGAGGAATGGATCAGCCCCAGCATTTT. Its translation: CASSLYEKGGMDQPQHF.

V usage is TRBV6-5 and J usage is TRBJ2-1; D perhaps matches TRBD2 (7 bases). Germline V CDR1 and CDR2: MNHEY, SVGAGI. V lost 2 bases, J lost 8 bases, and 16 bases lay in between. This CDR3 is built from 15 residues. The CDR3 coding sequence is TGTGCCAGCAGTTACAGTGGGGGGGCTAGCCATGAGCAGTTCTTC. Protein product: CASSYSGGASHEQFF.